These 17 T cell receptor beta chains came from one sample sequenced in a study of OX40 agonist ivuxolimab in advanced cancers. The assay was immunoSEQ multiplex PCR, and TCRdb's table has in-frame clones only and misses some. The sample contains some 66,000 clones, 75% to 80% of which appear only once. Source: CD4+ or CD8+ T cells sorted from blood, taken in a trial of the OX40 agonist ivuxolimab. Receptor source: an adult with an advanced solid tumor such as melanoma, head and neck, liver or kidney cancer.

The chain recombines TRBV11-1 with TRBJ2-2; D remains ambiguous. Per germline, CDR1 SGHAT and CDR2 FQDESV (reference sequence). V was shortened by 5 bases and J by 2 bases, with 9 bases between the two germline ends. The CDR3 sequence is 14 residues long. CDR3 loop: CASSRQFNTGELFF. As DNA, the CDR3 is TGTGCCAGCAGCCGCCAATTTAACACCGGGGAGCTGTTTTTT.

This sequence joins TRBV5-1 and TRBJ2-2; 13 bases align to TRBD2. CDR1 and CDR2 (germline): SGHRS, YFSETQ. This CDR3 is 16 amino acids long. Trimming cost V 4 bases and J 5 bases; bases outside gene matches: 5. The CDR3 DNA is TGCGCCAGCAGCCTCGGGACTAGCGGGATGACCGGGGAGCTGTTTTTT. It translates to CASSLGTSGMTGELFF.

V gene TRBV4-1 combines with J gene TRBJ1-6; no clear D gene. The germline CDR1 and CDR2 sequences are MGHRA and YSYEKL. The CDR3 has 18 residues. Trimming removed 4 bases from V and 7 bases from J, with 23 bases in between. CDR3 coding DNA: TGCGCCAGCAGCCGACTACCGGGCCATCCCTACGTCAATTCACCCCTCCACTTT. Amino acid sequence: CASSRLPGHPYVNSPLHF.

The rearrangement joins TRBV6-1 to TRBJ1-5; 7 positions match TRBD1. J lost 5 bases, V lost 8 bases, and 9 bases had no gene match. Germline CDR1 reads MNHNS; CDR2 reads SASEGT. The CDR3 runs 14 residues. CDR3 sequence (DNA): TGTGCCAGCTGGTCAGGGGGGTCCTATCAGCCCCAGCATTTT. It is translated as CASWSGGSYQPQHF.

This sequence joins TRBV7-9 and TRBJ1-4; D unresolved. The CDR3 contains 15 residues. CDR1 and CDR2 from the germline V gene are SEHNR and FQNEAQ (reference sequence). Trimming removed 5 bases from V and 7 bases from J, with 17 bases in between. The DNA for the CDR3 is TGTGCCAGCAGCCCGTTCGCAGGCGGATCTGAAAAACTGTTTTTT. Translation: CASSPFAGGSEKLFF.

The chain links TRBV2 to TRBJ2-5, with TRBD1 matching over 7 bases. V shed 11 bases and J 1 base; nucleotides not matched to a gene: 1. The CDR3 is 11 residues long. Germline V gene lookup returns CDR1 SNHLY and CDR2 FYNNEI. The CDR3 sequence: CAGQAQETQYF. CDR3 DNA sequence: TGTGCCGGACAGGCCCAAGAGACCCAGTACTTC.

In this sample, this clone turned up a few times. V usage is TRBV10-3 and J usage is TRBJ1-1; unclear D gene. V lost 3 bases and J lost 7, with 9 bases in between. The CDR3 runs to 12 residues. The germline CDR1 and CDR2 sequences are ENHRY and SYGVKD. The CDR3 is CAISDGRDEAFF. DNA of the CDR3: TGTGCCATCAGTGATGGGCGCGATGAAGCTTTCTTT.

The CDR3 protein is CASSPPGLAGGDEQYF. The DNA for the CDR3 is TGTGCCAGCTCACCACCTGGTCTAGCGGGAGGGGACGAGCAGTACTTC. The V and J genes are TRBV18 and TRBJ2-7; 12 bases fit TRBD2. The CDR3 is 16 amino acids. Germline V gives CDR1 KGHSH, CDR2 LQKENI. The V segment lost 0 bases and the J segment 5 bases; nucleotides outside the gene matches: 5.

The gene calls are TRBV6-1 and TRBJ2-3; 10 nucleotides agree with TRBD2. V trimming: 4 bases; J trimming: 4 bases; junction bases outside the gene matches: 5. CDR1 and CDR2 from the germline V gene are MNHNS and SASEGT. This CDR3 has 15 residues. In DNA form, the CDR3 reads TGTGCCAGCAGTGGCGATCTAGCGGGGGCAGATACGCAGTATTTT. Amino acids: CASSGDLAGADTQYF.

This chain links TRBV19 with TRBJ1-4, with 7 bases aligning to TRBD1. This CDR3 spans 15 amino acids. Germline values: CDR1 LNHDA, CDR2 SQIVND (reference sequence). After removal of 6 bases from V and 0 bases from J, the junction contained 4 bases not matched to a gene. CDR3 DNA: TGTGCCAGTAGCGACACAGGGGCAACTAATGAAAAACTGTTTTTT. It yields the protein CASSDTGATNEKLFF. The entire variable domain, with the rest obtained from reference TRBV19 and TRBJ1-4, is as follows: DGGITQSPKYLFRKEGQNVTLSCEQNLNHDAMYWYRQDPGQGLRLIYYSQIVNDFQKGDIAEGYSVSREKKESFPLTVTSAQKNPTAFYLCASSDTGATNEKLFFGSGTQLSVL.

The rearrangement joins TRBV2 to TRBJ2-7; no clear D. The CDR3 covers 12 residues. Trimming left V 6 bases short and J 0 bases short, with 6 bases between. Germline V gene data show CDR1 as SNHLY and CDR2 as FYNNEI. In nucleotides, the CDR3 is TGTGCCAGCAGCAGGAGCTCCTACGAGCAGTACTTC. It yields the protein CASSRSSYEQYF.

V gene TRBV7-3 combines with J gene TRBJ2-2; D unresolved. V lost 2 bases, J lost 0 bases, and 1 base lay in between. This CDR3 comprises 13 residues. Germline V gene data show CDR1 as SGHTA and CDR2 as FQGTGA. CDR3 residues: CASSLPNTGELFF. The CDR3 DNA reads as TGTGCCAGCAGCTTACCGAACACCGGGGAGCTGTTTTTT.

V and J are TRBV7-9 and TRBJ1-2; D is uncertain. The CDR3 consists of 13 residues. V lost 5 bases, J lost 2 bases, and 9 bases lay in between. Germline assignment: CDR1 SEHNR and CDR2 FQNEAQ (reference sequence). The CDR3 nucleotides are TGTGCCAGCAGCCCTGCAAACAACTATGGCTACACCTTC. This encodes CASSPANNYGYTF. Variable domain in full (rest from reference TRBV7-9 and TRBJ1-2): DTGVSQNPRHKITKRGQNVTFRCDPISEHNRLYWYRQTLGQGPEFLTYFQNEAQLEKSRLLSDRFSAERPKGSFSTLEIQRTEQGDSAMYLCASSPANNYGYTFGSGTRLTVV.

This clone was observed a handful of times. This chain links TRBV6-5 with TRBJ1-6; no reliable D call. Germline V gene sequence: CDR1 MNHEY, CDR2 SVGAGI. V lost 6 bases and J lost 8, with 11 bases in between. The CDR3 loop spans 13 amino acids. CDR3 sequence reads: CASRREGDSPLHF. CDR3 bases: TGTGCCAGCAGGCGGGAGGGAGATTCACCCCTCCACTTT.

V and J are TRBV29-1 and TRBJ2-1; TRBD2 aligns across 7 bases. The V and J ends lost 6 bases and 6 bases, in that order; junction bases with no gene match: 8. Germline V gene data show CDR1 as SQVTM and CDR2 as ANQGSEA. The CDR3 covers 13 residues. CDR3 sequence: CSVETSRGNEQFF. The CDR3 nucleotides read TGCAGCGTCGAGACTAGCCGCGGCAATGAGCAGTTCTTC.

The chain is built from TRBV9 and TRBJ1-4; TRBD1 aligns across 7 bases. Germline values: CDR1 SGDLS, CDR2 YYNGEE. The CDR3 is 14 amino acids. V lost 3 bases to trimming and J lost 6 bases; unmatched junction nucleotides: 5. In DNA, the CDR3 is TGTGCCAGCAGCGCCGGGACAGTCGATGAAAAACTGTTTTTT. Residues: CASSAGTVDEKLFF.

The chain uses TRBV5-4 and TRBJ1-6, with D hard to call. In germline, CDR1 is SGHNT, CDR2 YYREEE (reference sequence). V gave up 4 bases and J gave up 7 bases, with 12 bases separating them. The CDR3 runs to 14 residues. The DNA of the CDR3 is TGTGCCAGCAGCCCACCCTCCGGGAATTCACCCCTCCACTTT. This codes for CASSPPSGNSPLHF.